A single sample gave rise to the 7 T cell receptor beta chains below, sequenced in a study of CD8 T cells in Susac syndrome. It was with random hexamers that roughly 0.45 to 1 ug RNA was reverse transcribed. TCRdb fed the immunoSEQ multiplex PCR reads into MiXCR, producing one record per CDR3 protein. The data hold about 130,000 distinct CDR3 sequences, with around 94% observed a single time. Sample: CD8+ T cells from PBMCs. These receptors all stem from a human donor with Susac syndrome.

The genes are TRBV5-1 and TRBJ2-4; D ambiguous. V gave up 1 base and J gave up 7 bases, with 15 bases separating them. In germline, CDR1 is SGHRS, CDR2 YFSETQ. The CDR3 sequence is 15 residues long. CDR3 loop: CASSLFLYPGNIQYF. The CDR3 nucleotides are TGCGCCAGCAGCTTGTTCCTATATCCTGGGAACATTCAGTACTTC.

The chain has TRBV5-6 and TRBJ1-1, with 7 bases lining up with TRBD1. Germline V gene data show CDR1 as SGHDT and CDR2 as YYEEEE. J lost 6 bases, V lost 4 bases, and 3 bases had no gene match. CDR3 length equals 12 residues. CDR3 protein: CASSIGQAEAFF. For the CDR3, the DNA is TGTGCCAGCAGCATCGGACAGGCTGAAGCTTTCTTT.

The rearrangement joins TRBV7-9 to TRBJ2-7; the D is unclear. Germline values: CDR1 SEHNR, CDR2 FQNEAQ (reference sequence). Deletions cut 4 bases from V and 0 bases from J, with 7 bases between. The CDR3 totals 13 residues. The chain's CDR3 is CASSSASSYEQYF. DNA of the CDR3: TGTGCCAGCAGCTCGGCCAGCTCCTACGAGCAGTACTTC.

The V gene is TRBV4-3, the J gene TRBJ2-3; D may correspond to TRBD1 or TRBD2 (6 bases each). CDR3 length: 17 residues. Germline V lookup: CDR1 LGHNA, CDR2 YSLEER. Trimming removed 0 bases at V and 0 bases at J, with 13 bases between. This CDR3 reads CASSQEGGRFSTDTQYF. The CDR3 DNA follows: TGCGCCAGCAGCCAAGAAGGGGGGCGGTTCAGCACAGATACGCAGTATTTT.

The J gene is TRBJ2-7, the V gene TRBV4-1, with D hard to call. The germline gives CDR1 MGHRA, CDR2 YSYEKL. The CDR3 extends over 14 amino acids. V was clipped by 1 base and J by 2 bases, with 9 bases between them. The CDR3 sequence is CASSQAPGAYEQYF. In nucleotides, the CDR3 is TGCGCCAGCAGCCAAGCCCCAGGTGCCTACGAGCAGTACTTC.

The chain couples TRBV7-9 to TRBJ2-7, with 13 bases lining up with TRBD2. CDR3 size: 16 residues. Germline assignment: CDR1 SEHNR and CDR2 FQNEAQ (reference sequence). Trimming took 6 bases from V and 0 from J; bases not matched to a gene: 5. The CDR3 bases are TGTGCCAGCAGTCCGACTAGCGGGAGGAGCTCCTACGAGCAGTACTTC. Protein product: CASSPTSGRSSYEQYF.

V gene TRBV4-3 combines with J gene TRBJ2-2; D remains unclear. The CDR3 totals 13 residues. V gave up 0 bases and J gave up 6 bases, with 5 bases separating them. Germline values: CDR1 LGHNA, CDR2 YSLEER. The CDR3 here is CASSQDDAGELFF. The CDR3 coding sequence is TGCGCCAGCAGCCAAGATGACGCCGGGGAGCTGTTTTTT.